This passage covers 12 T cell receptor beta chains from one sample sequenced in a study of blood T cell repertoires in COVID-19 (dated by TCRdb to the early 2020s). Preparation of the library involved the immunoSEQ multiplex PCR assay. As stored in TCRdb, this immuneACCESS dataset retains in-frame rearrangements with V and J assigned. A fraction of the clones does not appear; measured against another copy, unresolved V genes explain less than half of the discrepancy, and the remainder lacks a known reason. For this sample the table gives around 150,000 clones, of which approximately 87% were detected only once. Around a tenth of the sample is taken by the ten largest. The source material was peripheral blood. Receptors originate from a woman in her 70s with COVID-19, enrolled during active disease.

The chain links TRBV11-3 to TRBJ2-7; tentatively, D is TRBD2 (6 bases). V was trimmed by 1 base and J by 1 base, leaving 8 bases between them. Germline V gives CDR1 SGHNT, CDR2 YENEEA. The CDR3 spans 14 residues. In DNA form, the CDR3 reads TGTGCCAGCAGCTTAGGAGGGACTTCCTACGAGCAGTACTTC. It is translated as CASSLGGTSYEQYF.

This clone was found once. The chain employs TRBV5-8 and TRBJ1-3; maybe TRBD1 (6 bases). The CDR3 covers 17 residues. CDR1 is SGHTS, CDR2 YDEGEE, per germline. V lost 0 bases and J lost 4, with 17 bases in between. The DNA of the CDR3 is TGTGCCAGCAGCTTGGCCTGGGGGCACGGATCCGGAAACACCATATATTTT. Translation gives CASSLAWGHGSGNTIYF.

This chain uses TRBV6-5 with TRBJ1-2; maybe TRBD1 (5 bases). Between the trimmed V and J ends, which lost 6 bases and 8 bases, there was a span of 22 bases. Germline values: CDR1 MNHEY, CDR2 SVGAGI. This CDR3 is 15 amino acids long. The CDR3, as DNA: TGTGCCAGCAGCCTGAGACCGAAAGGGGTCTACGGCTACACCTTC. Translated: CASSLRPKGVYGYTF.

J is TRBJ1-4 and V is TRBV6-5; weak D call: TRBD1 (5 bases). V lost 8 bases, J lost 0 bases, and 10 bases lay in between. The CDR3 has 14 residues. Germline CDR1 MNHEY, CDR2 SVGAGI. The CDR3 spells CASGKGPTNEKLFF. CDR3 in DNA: TGTGCCAGCGGTAAGGGGCCAACTAATGAAAAACTGTTTTTT.

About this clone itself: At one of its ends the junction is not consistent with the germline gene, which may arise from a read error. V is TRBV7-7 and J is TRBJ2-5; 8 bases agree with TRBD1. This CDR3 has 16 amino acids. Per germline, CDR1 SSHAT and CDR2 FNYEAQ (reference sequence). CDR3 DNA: TGTGCTAGCAGCCGCGGCGGACAGGGACGGGGAGAGACCCAGTACTTC. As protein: CASSRGGQGRGETQYF.

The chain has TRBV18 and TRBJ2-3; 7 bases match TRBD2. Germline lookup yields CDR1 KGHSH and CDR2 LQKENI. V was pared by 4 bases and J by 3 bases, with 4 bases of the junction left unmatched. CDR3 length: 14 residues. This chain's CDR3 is CASSRGGRTDTQYF. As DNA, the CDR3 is TGTGCCAGCTCACGGGGGGGAAGGACAGATACGCAGTATTTT.

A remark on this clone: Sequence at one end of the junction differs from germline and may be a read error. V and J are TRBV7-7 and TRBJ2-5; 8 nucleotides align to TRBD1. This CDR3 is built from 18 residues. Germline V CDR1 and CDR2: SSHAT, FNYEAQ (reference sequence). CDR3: CASSKGLTGVLGKETQYF. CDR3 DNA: TGTGCTAGCAGCAAGGGGTTGACAGGGGTACTTGGAAAAGAGACCCAGTACTTC.

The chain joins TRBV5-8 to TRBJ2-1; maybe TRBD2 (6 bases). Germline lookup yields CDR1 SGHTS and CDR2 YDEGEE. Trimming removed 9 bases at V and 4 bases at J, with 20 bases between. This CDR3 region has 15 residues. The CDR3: CANVAPGRLYNEQFF. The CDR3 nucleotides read TGTGCCAACGTGGCACCAGGGAGGTTGTACAATGAGCAGTTCTTC.

In DNA form, the CDR3 reads TGTGCCAGCAGCTTCGGGACCGGGGGACTGTTTAATGAAAAACTGTTTTTT. It translates to CASSFGTGGLFNEKLFF. The rearrangement links TRBV7-9 to TRBJ1-4, with D maybe TRBD1 (5 bases). The V end lost 3 bases, the J end lost 4 bases, and 18 bases lay between the germline ends. The CDR3 runs to 17 residues. CDR1 is SEHNR and CDR2 is FQNEAQ in the germline V gene (reference sequence).

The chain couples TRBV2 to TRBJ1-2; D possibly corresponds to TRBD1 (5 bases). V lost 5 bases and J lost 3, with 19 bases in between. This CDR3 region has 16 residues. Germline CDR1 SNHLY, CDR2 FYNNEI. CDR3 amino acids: CASSMTKQGSHYGYTF. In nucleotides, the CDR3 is TGTGCCAGCAGTATGACCAAGCAGGGCAGCCACTATGGCTACACCTTC.

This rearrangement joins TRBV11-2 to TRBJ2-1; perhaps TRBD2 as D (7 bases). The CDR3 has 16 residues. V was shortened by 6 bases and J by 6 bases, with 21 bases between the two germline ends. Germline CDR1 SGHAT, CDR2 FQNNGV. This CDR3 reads CASSRLGGGAFNEQFF. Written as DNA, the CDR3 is TGTGCCAGCAGTCGACTGGGAGGGGGGGCATTCAATGAGCAGTTCTTC.

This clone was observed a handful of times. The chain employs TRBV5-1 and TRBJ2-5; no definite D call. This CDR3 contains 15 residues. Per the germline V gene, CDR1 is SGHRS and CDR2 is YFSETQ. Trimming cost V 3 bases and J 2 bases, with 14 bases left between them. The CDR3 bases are TGCGCCAGCAGCTCATTCACAACCCCTCAAGAGACCCAGTACTTC. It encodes CASSSFTTPQETQYF. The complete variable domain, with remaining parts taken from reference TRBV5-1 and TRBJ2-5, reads KAGVTQTPRYLIKTRGQQVTLSCSPISGHRSVSWYQQTPGQGLQFLFEYFSETQRNKGNFPGRFSGRQFSNSRSEMNVSTLELGDSALYLCASSSFTTPQETQYFGPGTRLLVL.